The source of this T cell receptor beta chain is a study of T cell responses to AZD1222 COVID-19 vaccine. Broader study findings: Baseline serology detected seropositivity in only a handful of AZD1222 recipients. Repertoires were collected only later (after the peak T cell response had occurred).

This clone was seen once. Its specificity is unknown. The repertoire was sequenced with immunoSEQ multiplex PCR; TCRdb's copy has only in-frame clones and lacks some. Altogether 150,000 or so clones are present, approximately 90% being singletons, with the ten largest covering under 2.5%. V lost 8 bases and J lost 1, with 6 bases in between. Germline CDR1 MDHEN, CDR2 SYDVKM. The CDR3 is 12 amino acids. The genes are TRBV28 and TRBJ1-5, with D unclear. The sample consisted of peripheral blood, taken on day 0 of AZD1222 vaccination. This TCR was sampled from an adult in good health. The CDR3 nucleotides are TGTGCCAGCCTTCAAAGCAATCAGCCCCAGCATTTT. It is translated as CASLQSNQPQHF. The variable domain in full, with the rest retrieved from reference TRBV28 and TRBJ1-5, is DVKVTQSSRYLVKRTGEKVFLECVQDMDHENMFWYRQDPGLGLRLIYFSYDVKMKEKGDIPEGYSVSREKKERFSLILESASTNQTSMYLCASLQSNQPQHFGDGTRLSIL.